The 20 T cell receptor beta chains below all came from one sample that was sequenced in a study of shared clonotypes between healthy human individuals. The assay was immunoSEQ multiplex PCR, and TCRdb's table has in-frame clones only and misses some. The sample holds some 1 million clones, approximately 68% seen once. The sample consisted of memory CD4+ T cells sorted from blood. Sample subset: CD45RA-negative fraction. These TCRs come from a man younger than 35 in good health.

This chain joins TRBV18 and TRBJ2-3; 15 nucleotides align to TRBD2. V gave up 5 bases and J gave up 6 bases; unmatched junction bases: 3. Per germline, CDR1 KGHSH and CDR2 LQKENI. The CDR3 runs 15 residues. DNA of the CDR3: TGTGCCAGCTCAGGACTAGCGGGAGGGCCGGATACGCAGTATTTT. It encodes CASSGLAGGPDTQYF. The variable domain in full, completed from reference TRBV18 and TRBJ2-3, reads NAGVMQNPRHLVRRRGQEARLRCSPMKGHSHVYWYRQLPEEGLKFMVYLQKENIIDESGMPKERFSAEFPKEGPSILRIQQVVRGDSAAYFCASSGLAGGPDTQYFGPGTRLTVL.

This sequence joins TRBV18 and TRBJ2-7; a weak D match, TRBD1 (5 bases). Germline V gene lookup returns CDR1 KGHSH and CDR2 LQKENI. Trimming stripped 6 bases from V and 4 bases from J, with 16 bases between. The CDR3 has 14 amino acids. The chain's CDR3 is CASSPQTGTYEQYF. In DNA, the CDR3 is TGTGCCAGCTCCCCTCAAACAGGAACTTACGAGCAGTACTTC. Combining the CDR3 with reference TRBV18 and TRBJ2-7 gives the whole variable domain NAGVMQNPRHLVRRRGQEARLRCSPMKGHSHVYWYRQLPEEGLKFMVYLQKENIIDESGMPKERFSAEFPKEGPSILRIQQVVRGDSAAYFCASSPQTGTYEQYFGPGTRLTVT.

A few counts support this clone. The chain recombines TRBV11-1 with TRBJ2-3; D perhaps matches TRBD1 (5 bases). The V and J ends lost 4 bases and 5 bases respectively, with 7 bases between them. Germline CDR1 reads SGHAT; CDR2 reads FQDESV (reference sequence). The CDR3 runs 12 residues. CDR3 region: CASSSDRDTQYF. The CDR3 DNA reads as TGTGCCAGCAGCTCCGACAGAGATACGCAGTATTTT.

This clone has at least ten counts. This CDR3 is also generated by other DNA sequences in the sample. V usage is TRBV5-1 and J usage is TRBJ2-1; TRBD2 matches 13 bases. This CDR3 comprises 16 residues. Germline CDR1 is SGHRS and CDR2 is YFSETQ. Trimming at V came to 4 bases and at J to 0 bases, leaving 1 base not matched to a gene. CDR3 nucleotides: TGCGCCAGCAGCAGGACTAGCGGGGGCTCCTACAATGAGCAGTTCTTC. It translates to CASSRTSGGSYNEQFF.

This clone occurred a few times. Within the sample, other DNA sequences also encode this same CDR3. This chain links TRBV5-1 with TRBJ2-3; the D gene is possibly TRBD2 (5 bases). Trimming removed 0 bases from V and 4 bases from J, with 6 bases in between. The CDR3 length is 13 residues. Germline CDR1 SGHRS, CDR2 YFSETQ. In nucleotides, the CDR3 is TGCGCCAGCAGCTTGGCCGGGGCAGATACGCAGTATTTT. Its translation: CASSLAGADTQYF.

V is TRBV19 and J is TRBJ2-5; D may be TRBD2 (5 bases). The CDR3 covers 12 residues. The V end lost 7 bases, the J end lost 3 bases, and 9 bases lay between the germline ends. The V gene's germline CDR1 is LNHDA and CDR2 SQIVND (reference sequence). The CDR3 region is CASIPGKETQYF. CDR3 in DNA: TGTGCCAGTATACCGGGAAAAGAGACCCAGTACTTC.

This clone was found once. The chain is built from TRBV15 and TRBJ1-5; possible D gene TRBD1, 5 bases. Germline V gives CDR1 LNHNV, CDR2 YYDKDF (reference sequence). The CDR3 runs to 15 residues. Trimming pared 3 bases from V and 0 bases from J, leaving 9 bases between. For the CDR3, the DNA is TGTGCCACCAGCAGGGGGGGGTCTAGCAATCAGCCCCAGCATTTT. This sequence encodes CATSRGGSSNQPQHF.

This clone was observed many times. V usage is TRBV2 and J usage is TRBJ1-1; no clear D gene. The CDR3 runs 13 residues. Germline V gene data show CDR1 as SNHLY and CDR2 as FYNNEI. V shed 8 bases and J shed 0 bases, with 10 bases lying between them. As DNA, the CDR3 is TGTGCCAGCCGCTTCCAGCTGAACACTGAAGCTTTCTTT. Its protein product is CASRFQLNTEAFF.

V gene TRBV11-2 combines with J gene TRBJ1-1; D remains unclear. The CDR3 runs to 15 residues. Trimming stripped 2 bases from V and 0 bases from J, with 10 bases between. From germline, CDR1 is SGHAT and CDR2 FQNNGV. The DNA of the CDR3 is TGTGCCAGCAGCTTACGAGACGGCATGAACACTGAAGCTTTCTTT. Translated: CASSLRDGMNTEAFF.

The CDR3 nucleotides are TGTGCCAGCAGCGGCTCGGGAGCGGGAGAGTGGGGGGATACAGATACGCAGTATTTT. Translating it yields CASSGSGAGEWGDTDTQYF. The chain recombines TRBV7-6 with TRBJ2-3, with 8 bases fitting TRBD2. This CDR3 region has 19 residues. Germline-derived CDR1 and CDR2 are SGHVS and FNYEAQ. V shed 5 bases and J 3 bases; nucleotides not matched to a gene: 19.

V gene TRBV7-9 combines with J gene TRBJ2-3; possible D gene TRBD2, 5 bases. This CDR3 has 14 residues. Trimming cost V 1 base and J 2 bases, with 7 bases left between them. Per germline, CDR1 SEHNR and CDR2 FQNEAQ (reference sequence). DNA of the CDR3: TGTGCCAGCAGCTTAGGACTACCCACAGATACGCAGTATTTT. Translation: CASSLGLPTDTQYF.

The V gene is TRBV10-3, the J gene TRBJ2-2, with a weak D call TRBD1 (6 bases). CDR3 length: 14 residues. In germline, CDR1 is ENHRY, CDR2 SYGVKD. With 6 bases removed from V and 3 bases from J, the gap between germline ends came to 11 bases. The CDR3, as DNA: TGTGCCATCAGCCCACGACAGGACACCGGGGAGCTGTTTTTT. This codes for CAISPRQDTGELFF.

The chain employs TRBV19 and TRBJ1-5; weak D call: TRBD1 (5 bases). Trimming left V 0 bases short and J 2 bases short, with 29 bases between. This CDR3 has 22 amino acids. The germline V gene encodes CDR1 LNHDA and CDR2 SQIVND (reference sequence). CDR3 region: CASSIDLSPGGRPDPGNQPQHF. In DNA form, the CDR3 reads TGTGCCAGTAGTATAGATCTATCCCCCGGGGGGAGACCTGATCCTGGCAATCAGCCCCAGCATTTT.

This rearrangement joins TRBV11-2 to TRBJ2-3, with D tentatively TRBD1 or TRBD2 (5 bases each). V gave up 6 bases and J gave up 6 bases, with 10 bases separating them. Germline V CDR1 and CDR2: SGHAT, FQNNGV. The CDR3 loop spans 12 amino acids. The CDR3 DNA is TGTGCCAGCAGGGGGGACCACGATACGCAGTATTTT. It encodes CASRGDHDTQYF.

This clone was recorded a few times. This chain links TRBV11-1 with TRBJ2-2, with D uncertain. V dropped 5 bases and J dropped 7 bases, with 23 bases sitting between them. Germline V gene data show CDR1 as SGHAT and CDR2 as FQDESV (reference sequence). The CDR3 consists of 17 residues. The CDR3 sequence is CASSASIVVRIGGELFF. The CDR3 DNA reads as TGTGCCAGCAGCGCTAGTATCGTGGTGAGGATCGGCGGGGAGCTGTTTTTT.

V is TRBV7-2 and J is TRBJ1-1; D possibly corresponds to TRBD1 (5 bases). Germline CDR1 is SGHTA and CDR2 is FQGNSA. CDR3 length: 17 residues. V shed 0 bases and J shed 3 bases, with 17 bases lying between them. CDR3 loop: CASSLARVTRGDTEAFF. The CDR3 nucleotides are TGTGCCAGCAGCTTAGCGCGCGTGACCAGAGGGGACACTGAAGCTTTCTTT. Full variable domain (remainder filled in from reference TRBV7-2 and TRBJ1-1): GAGVSQSPSNKVTEKGKDVELRCDPISGHTALYWYRQSLGQGLEFLIYFQGNSAPDKSGLPSDRFSAERTGGSVSTLTIQRTQQEDSAVYLCASSLARVTRGDTEAFFGQGTRLTVV.

The chain combines TRBV25-1 with TRBJ2-7; D is unresolved. Looked up from germline, CDR1 is MGHDK and CDR2 is SYGVNS. Trimming stripped 1 base from V and 1 base from J, with 5 bases between. The CDR3 consists of 13 residues. CDR3 protein: CASSEFLSYEQYF. CDR3 DNA sequence: TGTGCCAGCAGTGAATTTTTGTCCTACGAGCAGTACTTC.

The gene calls are TRBV25-1 and TRBJ1-1; possible D gene TRBD1, 6 bases. Germline CDR1 and CDR2: MGHDK and SYGVNS. Trimming removed 10 bases from V and 0 bases from J, with 12 bases in between. This CDR3 has 13 residues. The CDR3 DNA reads TGTGCCATCCGTAGGGGGGTGAACACTGAAGCTTTCTTT. Translated: CAIRRGVNTEAFF. The full variable domain, in which reference TRBV25-1 and TRBJ1-1 provide the parts outside the CDR3, is EADIYQTPRYLVIGTGKKITLECSQTMGHDKMYWYQQDPGMELHLIHYSYGVNSTEKGDLSSESTVSRIRTEHFPLTLESARPSHTSQYLCAIRRGVNTEAFFGQGTRLTVV.

In its sample, this clone was seen many times. J is TRBJ2-7 and V is TRBV11-2; maybe TRBD2 (6 bases). The length of the CDR3 is 14 residues. From germline, CDR1 is SGHAT and CDR2 FQNNGV. V was trimmed by 7 bases and J by 4 bases, leaving 17 bases between them. The CDR3 nucleotides read TGTGCCAGCAAATCGGACTACCTAGGGTACGAGCAGTACTTC. Translating it yields CASKSDYLGYEQYF.

This rearrangement joins TRBV7-9 to TRBJ1-6, with 8 nucleotides matching TRBD1. Germline CDR1 SEHNR, CDR2 FQNEAQ (reference sequence). Losses at the gene ends were 5 bases for V and 8 bases for J; bases not matched to a gene: 5. This CDR3 comprises 14 residues. CDR3 sequence reads: CASSQTGDDSPLHF. The CDR3 DNA is TGTGCCAGCAGCCAGACAGGGGATGATTCACCCCTCCACTTT.